This passage covers 23 T cell receptor beta chains from one sample sequenced in a study of blood T cell repertoires in COVID-19. Only in-frame clones appear in the TCRdb table, and some are missing; sequencing was by immunoSEQ multiplex PCR. Among 250,000 or so clones listed, 84% were seen once. The sample consisted of PBMCs or T cells enriched from blood (not recorded which). The receptor set was obtained from a man aged 50-60 years who had recovered from COVID-19.

A word on this clone: One junction end does not reproduce the germline sequence, and a read error may be involved. Within the sample, other DNA sequences also encode this same CDR3. The chain is built from TRBV7-3 and TRBJ2-6, with 8 bases aligning to TRBD2. The V gene's germline CDR1 is SGHTA and CDR2 FQGTGA. This CDR3 is 16 amino acids long. The CDR3 here is CASRPGRASGANVLTF. CDR3 DNA sequence: TGTGCCAGCAGACCCGGGAGGGCGAGTGGGGCTAACGTCCTGACTTTC.

The chain is built from TRBV5-5 and TRBJ2-7; D is ambiguous. This CDR3 has 12 residues. The V end lost 0 bases, the J end lost 5 bases, and 6 bases lay between the germline ends. Germline CDR1 is SGHKS and CDR2 is YYEKEE (reference sequence). In DNA form, the CDR3 reads TGTGCCAGCAGCTTGGGCGTGCACGAGCAGTACTTC. Amino acids: CASSLGVHEQYF. Variable domain in full (rest from reference TRBV5-5 and TRBJ2-7): DAGVTQSPTHLIKTRGQQVTLRCSPISGHKSVSWYQQVLGQGPQFIFQYYEKEERGRGNFPDRFSARQFPNYSSELNVNALLLGDSALYLCASSLGVHEQYFGPGTRLTVT.

The V and J genes are TRBV7-3 and TRBJ1-1, with TRBD1 matching over 8 bases. This CDR3 has 13 amino acids. Trimming removed 5 bases from V and 8 bases from J; junction bases left unmatched: 7. Germline V gene lookup returns CDR1 SGHTA and CDR2 FQGTGA. CDR3 loop: CASSQGQGAEAFF. CDR3 sequence (DNA): TGTGCCAGCAGCCAGGGGCAGGGGGCAGAAGCTTTCTTT.

In nucleotides, the CDR3 is TGTGCCAGCAGCCCAGGGACTAGCGGAGTCCAAGAGACCCAGTACTTC. This codes for CASSPGTSGVQETQYF. This chain uses TRBV5-4 with TRBJ2-5; 11 bases line up with TRBD2. In germline, CDR1 is SGHNT, CDR2 YYREEE (reference sequence). V lost 4 bases and J lost 1; bases outside the gene matches: 6. The CDR3 is 16 residues long.

The chain links TRBV2 to TRBJ2-7, with TRBD1 identical over 11 bases. CDR1 is SNHLY, CDR2 FYNNEI, per germline. This CDR3 is built from 15 residues. Unmatched junction bases numbered 5, after V lost 4 bases and J lost 3 bases. The CDR3 DNA reads as TGTGCCAGCAGTGTGGGGACAGGGGGAGTCTACGAGCAGTACTTC. Protein sequence: CASSVGTGGVYEQYF. The whole variable domain, filled in from reference TRBV2 and TRBJ2-7, reads EPEVTQTPSHQVTQMGQEVILRCVPISNHLYFYWYRQILGQKVEFLVSFYNNEISEKSEIFDDQFSVERPDGSNFTLKIRSTKLEDSAMYFCASSVGTGGVYEQYFGPGTRLTVT.

The chain joins TRBV4-1 to TRBJ2-5; 12 bases are a match to TRBD1. This CDR3 is 19 amino acids long. V gave up 2 bases and J gave up 0 bases; unmatched junction bases: 10. Germline-derived CDR1 and CDR2 are MGHRA and YSYEKL. The CDR3 region is CASSQPPGQGAPYQETQYF. CDR3 DNA: TGCGCCAGCAGCCAACCCCCGGGACAGGGGGCCCCCTACCAAGAGACCCAGTACTTC.

The V call is TRBV19, the J call TRBJ1-4, with D uncertain. Trimming stripped 2 bases from V and 6 bases from J, with 7 bases between. CDR1 is LNHDA and CDR2 is SQIVND in the germline V gene (reference sequence). The CDR3 runs to 13 residues. CDR3 sequence reads: CASSILRDEKLFF. The DNA of the CDR3 is TGTGCCAGTAGTATACTGAGGGATGAAAAACTGTTTTTT.

The rearrangement joins TRBV7-3 to TRBJ2-3, with TRBD1 matching 8 bases. The germline gives CDR1 SGHTA, CDR2 FQGTGA. The V segment lost 5 bases and the J segment 2 bases; nucleotides outside the gene matches: 15. The CDR3 contains 18 residues. The CDR3, as DNA: TGTGCCAGCAGCCCACAGGGGGGCCATTACTCCCCCACAGATACGCAGTATTTT. As protein: CASSPQGGHYSPTDTQYF.

This sequence joins TRBV25-1 and TRBJ1-1; no clear D. V shed 6 bases and J shed 7 bases, with 15 bases lying between them. The CDR3 consists of 13 residues. Per the germline V gene, CDR1 is MGHDK and CDR2 is SYGVNS. The CDR3 protein is CASRQTKKSEAFF. The CDR3 DNA is TGTGCCAGCAGACAGACGAAGAAGAGTGAAGCTTTCTTT.

The V and J genes are TRBV3-1 (or the pseudogene TRBV3-2) and TRBJ1-1, with a weak D call TRBD1 (6 bases). The CDR3 is made up of 14 amino acids. Per the germline V gene, CDR1 is LGHDT and CDR2 is YNNKEL (reference sequence). V was pared by 2 bases and J by 1 base, with 8 bases between. The CDR3 region has the DNA TGTGCCAGCAGCCAAACCAGGGGGAACACTGAAGCTTTCTTT. Amino acid sequence: CASSQTRGNTEAFF.

The chain couples TRBV19 to TRBJ1-2; 7 bases fit TRBD1. The CDR3 extends over 15 amino acids. Germline loops: CDR1 LNHDA, CDR2 SQIVND (reference sequence). After removal of 3 bases from V and 4 bases from J, the junction contained 8 bases not matched to a gene. CDR3 coding DNA: TGTGCCAGTAGTATTCAGACAGGGACCCGCTATGGCTACACCTTC. Protein sequence: CASSIQTGTRYGYTF.

Here the CDR3 reads CATSRDRQTEAFF. The DNA of the CDR3 is TGTGCCACCAGCAGGGACAGACAGACTGAAGCTTTCTTT. The V and J genes are TRBV15 and TRBJ1-1; a possible D gene is TRBD1 (6 bases). Per the germline V gene, CDR1 is LNHNV and CDR2 is YYDKDF (reference sequence). CDR3 length: 13 residues. V was trimmed by 3 bases and J by 5 bases, leaving 10 bases between them.

This chain connects TRBV3-1 (or the pseudogene TRBV3-2) to TRBJ1-4; a weak D match, TRBD1 (6 bases). Per germline, CDR1 LGHDT and CDR2 YNNKEL (reference sequence). V was cut by 4 bases and J by 8 bases, with 11 bases left in between. The CDR3 has 13 amino acids. The CDR3 DNA reads as TGTGCCAGCAGCCCCCGGGACATCGAAAAACTGTTTTTT. Protein: CASSPRDIEKLFF.

The chain carries TRBV19 and TRBJ1-1; tentatively, D is TRBD1 (5 bases). The CDR3 totals 14 residues. The V gene's germline CDR1 is LNHDA and CDR2 SQIVND (reference sequence). The V end was cut by 4 bases, the J end by 6 bases, with 15 bases between. CDR3 residues: CASSSDPGGAEAFF. In nucleotides, the CDR3 is TGTGCCAGTAGTAGCGACCCGGGGGGTGCTGAAGCTTTCTTT. Full variable domain (missing parts from reference TRBV19 and TRBJ1-1): DGGITQSPKYLFRKEGQNVTLSCEQNLNHDAMYWYRQDPGQGLRLIYYSQIVNDFQKGDIAEGYSVSREKKESFPLTVTSAQKNPTAFYLCASSSDPGGAEAFFGQGTRLTVV.

The V call is TRBV5-1, the J call TRBJ1-2; 7 bases are a match to TRBD1. The CDR3 consists of 13 residues. Germline lookup yields CDR1 SGHRS and CDR2 YFSETQ. V dropped 3 bases and J dropped 8; count of bases not matched to a gene: 7. The DNA for the CDR3 is TGCGCCAGCAGCTACGGGACAGCGGAGGGCTACACCTTC. Translated, it gives CASSYGTAEGYTF.

This chain uses TRBV30 with TRBJ1-1; D is perhaps TRBD1 (5 bases). Between the trimmed V and J ends, which lost 1 base and 8 bases, there was a span of 17 bases. This CDR3 has 14 amino acids. CDR1 is GTSNPN and CDR2 is SVGIG in the germline V gene (reference sequence). The CDR3 loop is CAWSATTAAVEAFF. DNA of the CDR3: TGTGCCTGGAGTGCAACGACAGCTGCGGTAGAAGCTTTCTTT.

The CDR3 loop reads CASSRGTGSFGEQFF. As DNA, the CDR3 is TGTGCCAGCAGCCGAGGGACAGGCTCTTTTGGTGAGCAGTTCTTC. This chain connects TRBV7-8 to TRBJ2-1; 8 bases agree with TRBD1. Losses at the gene ends were 5 bases for V and 9 bases for J; bases not matched to a gene: 12. Germline CDR1 is SGHVS and CDR2 is FQNEAQ. The CDR3 has 15 amino acids.

The CDR3 here is CASSQAFGGVEQFF. DNA for the CDR3: TGTGCCAGCAGCCAAGCATTCGGGGGAGTTGAGCAGTTCTTC. This sequence joins TRBV14 and TRBJ2-1; the D gene is possibly TRBD2 (6 bases). Trimming removed 1 base from V and 9 bases from J, with 13 bases in between. The CDR3 loop spans 14 amino acids. Germline-derived CDR1 and CDR2 are SGHDN and FVKESK.

Only one count was recorded for this clone. This chain's CDR3 is CASSWVGRALIHEQYF. CDR3 in DNA: TGTGCCAGCAGCTGGGTTGGGAGGGCGCTTATCCACGAGCAGTACTTC. The chain employs TRBV7-2 and TRBJ2-7; TRBD2 matches 7 bases. CDR3 length: 16 amino acids. Germline V gene data show CDR1 as SGHTA and CDR2 as FQGNSA. The trim removed 4 bases at V and 5 bases at J, leaving 14 bases unmatched. The full variable domain, its missing parts supplied by reference TRBV7-2 and TRBJ2-7, is GAGVSQSPSNKVTEKGKDVELRCDPISGHTALYWYRQSLGQGLEFLIYFQGNSAPDKSGLPSDRFSAERTGGSVSTLTIQRTQQEDSAVYLCASSWVGRALIHEQYFGPGTRLTVT.

This clone was seen once. The chain has TRBV6-6 and TRBJ1-4, with 9 bases fitting TRBD1. The germline V gene has CDR1 MNHNY and CDR2 SVGAGI (reference sequence). V lost 6 bases, J lost 8 bases, and 10 bases stayed unmatched. CDR3 length: 15 amino acids. DNA of the CDR3: TGTGCCAGCAGAAAAACCGGGACAGGGTGGGAAAAACTGTTTTTT. Protein sequence: CASRKTGTGWEKLFF.

The rearrangement joins TRBV5-4 to TRBJ2-1, with TRBD2 as a possible D gene (6 bases). Deletions cut 0 bases from V and 3 bases from J, with 10 bases between. This CDR3 region has 15 residues. From germline, CDR1 is SGHNT and CDR2 YYREEE (reference sequence). The DNA for the CDR3 is TGTGCCAGCAGCTTGGGGCTAGCGAACTACAATGAGCAGTTCTTC. It encodes CASSLGLANYNEQFF.

V is TRBV5-1 and J is TRBJ1-5; a weak D match, TRBD1 (5 bases). The germline gives CDR1 SGHRS, CDR2 YFSETQ. With 7 bases removed from V and 6 bases from J, the gap between germline ends came to 14 bases. The length of the CDR3 is 13 residues. The CDR3 loop reads CASSPGLSQPQHF. CDR3 sequence (DNA): TGCGCCAGCTCCCCGGGACTCAGTCAGCCCCAGCATTTT.

J is TRBJ2-2 and V is TRBV5-4; the D gene is possibly TRBD2 (5 bases). Germline CDR1 is SGHNT and CDR2 is YYREEE (reference sequence). This CDR3 is built from 15 residues. The V and J ends lost 2 bases and 5 bases respectively, with 13 bases between them. CDR3 coding DNA: TGTGCCAGCAGCTTCGGACTCATTACAACCGGGGAGCTGTTTTTT. Its protein product is CASSFGLITTGELFF.